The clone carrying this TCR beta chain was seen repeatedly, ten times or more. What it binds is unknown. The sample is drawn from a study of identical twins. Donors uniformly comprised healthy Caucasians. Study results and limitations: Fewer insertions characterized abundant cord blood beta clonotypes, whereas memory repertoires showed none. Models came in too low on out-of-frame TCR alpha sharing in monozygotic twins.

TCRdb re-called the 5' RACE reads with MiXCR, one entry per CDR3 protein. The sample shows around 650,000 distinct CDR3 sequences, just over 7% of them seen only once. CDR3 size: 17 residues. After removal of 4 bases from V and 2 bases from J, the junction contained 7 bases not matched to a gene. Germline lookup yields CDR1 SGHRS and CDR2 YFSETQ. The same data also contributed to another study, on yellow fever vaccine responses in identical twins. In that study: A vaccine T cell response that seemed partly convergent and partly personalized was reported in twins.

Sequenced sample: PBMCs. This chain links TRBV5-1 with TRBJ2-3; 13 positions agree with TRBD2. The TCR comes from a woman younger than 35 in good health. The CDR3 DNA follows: TGCGCCAGCAGCCCGAGGACTAGCGGGGGACTCACAGATACGCAGTATTTT. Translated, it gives CASSPRTSGGLTDTQYF.